Listed here are 32 T cell receptor beta chains from one sample, sequenced in a study of graft-versus-host responses after intestinal transplantation. Data came from immunoSEQ multiplex PCR; TCRdb stores just in-frame clones and leaves some out. The data hold 90,000 to 120,000 clones, with roughly 86% observed a single time. The antigens for these receptors are not known. This material consisted of unstimulated CD4+ T cells sorted from spleen or lymph node cells, taken before transplant. The receptors come from a human donor who was the organ donor for an intestinal transplant.

The chain links TRBV5-1 to TRBJ1-1; 9 bases match TRBD1. This CDR3 has 14 amino acids. The trim removed 0 bases at V and 3 bases at J, leaving 0 bases unmatched. Germline CDR1 SGHRS, CDR2 YFSETQ. The CDR3 coding sequence is TGCGCCAGCAGCTTGGGGACAGGGGACACTGAAGCTTTCTTT. Its translation: CASSLGTGDTEAFF.

This chain connects TRBV6-6 to TRBJ2-1, with a possible D match to TRBD1 (6 bases). There are 16 residues in the CDR3. The germline V gene encodes CDR1 MNHNY and CDR2 SVGAGI (reference sequence). Trimming took off 7 bases at V and 4 bases at J, with 20 bases between the two ends. As DNA, the CDR3 is TGTGCCAGCACAAACGCGAGAACAGGGAGTTACAATGAGCAGTTCTTC. Encoded protein: CASTNARTGSYNEQFF.

On this clone itself: This CDR3 is also generated by other DNA sequences in the sample. The V call is TRBV5-4, the J call TRBJ2-5; D uncertain. The length of the CDR3 is 11 residues. Trimming cost V 1 base and J 5 bases, with 3 bases left between them. Germline CDR1 is SGHNT and CDR2 is YYREEE (reference sequence). The CDR3 DNA reads as TGTGCCAGCAGCTTGCGGGAGACCCAGTACTTC. Translation gives CASSLRETQYF. The variable domain in full, with the rest retrieved from reference TRBV5-4 and TRBJ2-5, is ETGVTQSPTHLIKTRGQQVTLRCSSQSGHNTVSWYQQALGQGPQFIFQYYREEENGRGNFPPRFSGLQFPNYSSELNVNALELDDSALYLCASSLRETQYFGPGTRLLVL.

The chain employs TRBV6-6 and TRBJ2-3, with D perhaps matching TRBD1 (5 bases). This CDR3 contains 12 residues. Looked up from germline, CDR1 is MNHNY and CDR2 is SVGAGI (reference sequence). Trimming took 6 bases from V and 2 from J, leaving 6 bases between them. The CDR3 nucleotides read TGTGCCAGCAGGGGGCCCACAGATACGCAGTATTTT. Protein sequence: CASRGPTDTQYF.

This clone appeared a few times. The rearrangement uses TRBV15 and TRBJ1-4; the D is unclear. Germline CDR1 LNHNV, CDR2 YYDKDF (reference sequence). V was trimmed by 2 bases and J by 2 bases, leaving 12 bases between them. The CDR3 totals 16 residues. The chain's CDR3 is CATSRSPRATNEKLFF. CDR3 nucleotide sequence: TGTGCCACCAGCAGAAGCCCTAGGGCCACTAATGAAAAACTGTTTTTT.

The V and J genes are TRBV6-6 and TRBJ1-2, with 10 bases matching TRBD1. CDR3 length: 14 residues. With 0 bases clipped from V and 9 bases from J, the junction kept 4 bases outside the gene matches. CDR1 is MNHNY, CDR2 SVGAGI, per germline (reference sequence). The CDR3 loop is CASSYSGQGSSYTF. In nucleotides, the CDR3 is TGTGCCAGCAGTTACTCGGGACAGGGGAGTAGCTACACCTTC.

The V call is TRBV5-1, the J call TRBJ1-3; a weak D match, TRBD1 (6 bases). V dropped 2 bases and J dropped 4 bases, with 19 bases sitting between them. The CDR3 has 17 residues. CDR1 is SGHRS and CDR2 is YFSETQ in the germline V gene. For the CDR3, the DNA is TGCGCCAGCAGCTTCTGGTTCGCAGGGGTTCCAGGAAACACCATATATTTT. Amino acids: CASSFWFAGVPGNTIYF.

The chain has TRBV7-6 and TRBJ1-5; no clear D gene. Germline-derived CDR1 and CDR2 are SGHVS and FNYEAQ. Between the trimmed V and J ends, which lost 5 bases and 5 bases, there was a span of 10 bases. The CDR3 is 13 residues long. In nucleotides, the CDR3 is TGTGCCAGCAGCCCCACAGTGGATCAGCCCCAGCATTTT. Its translation: CASSPTVDQPQHF.

The chain links TRBV6-5 to TRBJ2-3; tentative D call: TRBD2 (6 bases). V shed 6 bases and J shed 4 bases, with 14 bases lying between them. The CDR3 totals 14 residues. Germline V lookup: CDR1 MNHEY, CDR2 SVGAGI. The CDR3 is CASRNWRVADTQYF. CDR3 sequence (DNA): TGTGCCAGCAGAAACTGGAGGGTAGCAGATACGCAGTATTTT.

The chain is built from TRBV19 and TRBJ1-1; D ambiguous. The CDR3 sequence is 12 residues long. Trimming shortened V by 1 base and J by 4 bases, and 4 bases separated the two germline ends. Looked up from germline, CDR1 is LNHDA and CDR2 is SQIVND (reference sequence). The CDR3 coding sequence is TGTGCCAGTAGTATAGTCCGCACTGAAGCTTTCTTT. It specifies CASSIVRTEAFF.

The rearrangement joins TRBV7-2 to TRBJ2-1, with D perhaps matching TRBD1 or TRBD2 (6 bases each). The CDR3 runs 15 residues. Germline values: CDR1 SGHTA, CDR2 FQGNSA. The germline V and J ends were trimmed by 5 bases and 4 bases, with 15 bases remaining between them. CDR3 sequence: CASSVEGGLYNEQFF. CDR3 coding DNA: TGTGCCAGCAGCGTCGAGGGGGGATTGTACAATGAGCAGTTCTTC.

The chain combines TRBV5-1 with TRBJ2-1, with TRBD1 identical over 8 bases. Germline loops: CDR1 SGHRS, CDR2 YFSETQ. With V trimmed by 1 base and J by 9 bases, 12 bases remained unmatched. The CDR3 loop spans 16 amino acids. The CDR3 here is CASSLRRQGKDSEQFF. CDR3 sequence (DNA): TGCGCCAGCAGCTTGCGGAGACAGGGGAAGGACAGTGAGCAGTTCTTC.

This chain joins TRBV7-9 and TRBJ1-2; tentative D call: TRBD1 (5 bases). This CDR3 is built from 14 residues. Germline V gene lookup returns CDR1 SEHNR and CDR2 FQNEAQ (reference sequence). Between the trimmed V and J ends, which lost 5 bases and 8 bases, there was a span of 18 bases. This CDR3 is CASSNQGGWAGYTF. CDR3 DNA: TGTGCCAGCAGCAACCAGGGAGGTTGGGCCGGCTACACCTTC. Combining the CDR3 with reference TRBV7-9 and TRBJ1-2 gives the whole variable domain DTGVSQNPRHKITKRGQNVTFRCDPISEHNRLYWYRQTLGQGPEFLTYFQNEAQLEKSRLLSDRFSAERPKGSFSTLEIQRTEQGDSAMYLCASSNQGGWAGYTFGSGTRLTVV.

The CDR3 DNA is TGTGCCAGCAGCCGGGACAGGGGGGTTGGCGGGGAGCTGTTTTTT. This gives the protein CASSRDRGVGGELFF. V and J are TRBV5-4 and TRBJ2-2, with 11 bases fitting TRBD1. The CDR3 sequence is 15 residues long. Trimming at V came to 4 bases and at J to 7 bases, leaving 6 bases not matched to a gene. Germline CDR1 and CDR2: SGHNT and YYREEE (reference sequence).

The chain combines TRBV27 with TRBJ2-5, with a weak D call TRBD2 (6 bases). The CDR3 spans 14 residues. Germline lookup yields CDR1 MNHEY and CDR2 SMNVEV (reference sequence). Trimming shortened V by 3 bases and J by 5 bases, and 13 bases separated the two germline ends. CDR3 in amino acids: CASSFHGTGETQYF. The CDR3 coding sequence is TGTGCCAGCAGTTTCCACGGGACTGGGGAGACCCAGTACTTC.

The chain has TRBV5-5 and TRBJ1-1; perhaps TRBD1 as D (6 bases). Trimming took 4 bases from V and 3 from J, leaving 10 bases between them. The CDR3 spans 13 residues. Germline values: CDR1 SGHKS, CDR2 YYEKEE (reference sequence). CDR3 bases: TGTGCCAGCAGCCCTAACAGGGACACTGAAGCTTTCTTT. It encodes CASSPNRDTEAFF.

This chain joins TRBV7-9 and TRBJ2-5; 8 bases match TRBD2. There are 16 residues in the CDR3. Per the germline V gene, CDR1 is SEHNR and CDR2 is FQNEAQ (reference sequence). The V gene end was trimmed by 5 bases and the J gene end by 0 bases; junction bases not matched to a gene: 8. The CDR3 coding sequence is TGTGCCAGCAGCCACCCTAGCGGGCAGTACCAAGAGACCCAGTACTTC. It is translated as CASSHPSGQYQETQYF.

The chain combines TRBV10-1 with TRBJ1-2; maybe TRBD1 (6 bases). Germline values: CDR1 WNHNN, CDR2 SYGVQD (reference sequence). CDR3 length: 13 residues. V was clipped by 2 bases and J by 3 bases, with 7 bases between them. The CDR3 DNA follows: TGCGCCAGCAGTGAGAGGACAGACTATGGCTACACCTTC. Encoded protein: CASSERTDYGYTF.

This chain connects TRBV25-1 to TRBJ1-3; tentative D call: TRBD1 (5 bases). CDR1 and CDR2 (germline): MGHDK, SYGVNS. The CDR3 contains 13 residues. Trimming took 6 bases from V and 3 from J, leaving 9 bases between them. This chain's CDR3 is CASRVGGGNTIYF. CDR3 DNA sequence: TGTGCCAGCAGGGTCGGGGGTGGAAACACCATATATTTT. Full variable domain (missing parts from reference TRBV25-1 and TRBJ1-3): EADIYQTPRYLVIGTGKKITLECSQTMGHDKMYWYQQDPGMELHLIHYSYGVNSTEKGDLSSESTVSRIRTEHFPLTLESARPSHTSQYLCASRVGGGNTIYFGEGSWLTVV.

V gene TRBV9 combines with J gene TRBJ2-5; D is unresolved. This CDR3 is 14 amino acids long. Germline lookup yields CDR1 SGDLS and CDR2 YYNGEE. With 3 bases removed from V and 5 bases from J, the gap between germline ends came to 14 bases. This CDR3 is CASSGFKPRETQYF. In DNA, the CDR3 is TGTGCCAGCAGCGGGTTCAAACCCCGGGAGACCCAGTACTTC. Filled out from reference TRBV9 and TRBJ2-5, the complete variable domain reads DSGVTQTPKHLITATGQRVTLRCSPRSGDLSVYWYQQSLDQGLQFLIQYYNGEERAKGNILERFSAQQFPDLHSELNLSSLELGDSALYFCASSGFKPRETQYFGPGTRLLVL.

V is TRBV19 and J is TRBJ1-5, with D uncertain. CDR1 LNHDA and CDR2 SQIVND come from the germline V gene (reference sequence). This CDR3 is built from 13 residues. The V end lost 6 bases, the J end lost 4 bases, and 10 bases lay between the germline ends. The DNA for the CDR3 is TGTGCCAGTAGCACTACAAGGAATCAGCCCCAGCATTTT. This codes for CASSTTRNQPQHF.

The chain couples TRBV19 to TRBJ1-6; 8 nucleotides align to TRBD1. In germline, CDR1 is LNHDA, CDR2 SQIVND (reference sequence). The CDR3 loop spans 13 amino acids. J was trimmed by 10 bases and V by 3 bases; bases with no gene match: 2. The CDR3 DNA reads as TGTGCCAGTAGTATCACAGGGGGATCACCCCTCCACTTT. The encoded protein is CASSITGGSPLHF.

V is TRBV7-3 and J is TRBJ2-5; the match to TRBD2 covers 10 bases. V was clipped by 0 bases and J by 5 bases; unmatched bases: 6. The CDR3 covers 16 residues. CDR1 and CDR2 (germline): SGHTA, FQGTGA. The CDR3 nucleotides are TGTGCCAGCAGCTTAACTGGAGCGGGAGGGAGGGAGACCCAGTACTTC. Its protein is CASSLTGAGGRETQYF.

The chain recombines TRBV2 with TRBJ2-5; TRBD2 might be the D (5 bases). The CDR3 is 15 amino acids. Germline CDR1 is SNHLY and CDR2 is FYNNEI. Trimming left V 2 bases short and J 4 bases short, with 14 bases between. As DNA, the CDR3 is TGTGCCAGCAGTGAAATGGGCTTACTAGGAGAGACCCAGTACTTC. It translates to CASSEMGLLGETQYF.

The CDR3 coding sequence is TGTGCCAGCTCACCACGGCGGGCGGGATATAGCAATCAGCCCCAGCATTTT. Translating it yields CASSPRRAGYSNQPQHF. The V call is TRBV18, the J call TRBJ1-5; D is ambiguous. The V gene lost 1 base and the J gene lost 0 bases, with 13 bases spanning the gap. The CDR3 contains 17 residues. The V gene's germline CDR1 is KGHSH and CDR2 LQKENI.

V gene TRBV6-5 combines with J gene TRBJ1-1; D remains unclear. This CDR3 is built from 13 residues. Germline values: CDR1 MNHEY, CDR2 SVGAGI. V lost 5 bases and J lost 8, with 15 bases in between. The CDR3 DNA follows: TGTGCCAGCAGTGAACGTCAAACCTCGGAAGCTTTCTTT. Translated, it gives CASSERQTSEAFF.

This chain uses TRBV7-9 with TRBJ2-5; D unresolved. Matching the DNA end better, TRBJ2-7 makes the J call doubtful. The CDR3 consists of 15 residues. CDR1 and CDR2 (germline): SEHNR, FQNEAQ (reference sequence). The CDR3 is CASSLVADQAYEQYF. CDR3 sequence (DNA): TGTGCCAGCAGCTTAGTCGCGGACCAAGCCTACGAGCAGTACTTC.

The genes are TRBV15 and TRBJ2-1; D is unclear. This CDR3 has 15 residues. V was trimmed by 3 bases and J by 9 bases, leaving 18 bases between them. CDR1 and CDR2 from the germline V gene are LNHNV and YYDKDF (reference sequence). The CDR3 sequence is CATSRDSPPGGEQFF. The CDR3 nucleotides are TGTGCCACCAGCAGGGATAGCCCGCCGGGTGGTGAGCAGTTCTTC. Together with reference TRBV15 and TRBJ2-1, the CDR3 gives the full variable domain: DAMVIQNPRYQVTQFGKPVTLSCSQTLNHNVMYWYQQKSSQAPKLLFHYYDKDFNNEADTPDNFQSRRPNTSFCFLDIRSPGLGDTAMYLCATSRDSPPGGEQFFGPGTRLTVL.

Here the CDR3 DNA reads TGCGCCAGCAGCTTGGGTGATACCTACGAGCAGTACTTC. As protein: CASSLGDTYEQYF. V and J are TRBV5-1 and TRBJ2-7; D gene uncertain. Germline V gene lookup returns CDR1 SGHRS and CDR2 YFSETQ. The CDR3 totals 13 residues. The ends were cut back, 0 bases at V and 2 bases at J, with 6 bases in the middle.

The rearrangement joins TRBV19 to TRBJ1-3, with 8 positions matching TRBD1. CDR3 size: 14 residues. Germline V gene data show CDR1 as LNHDA and CDR2 as SQIVND (reference sequence). With V trimmed by 5 bases and J by 4 bases, 4 bases remained unmatched. The CDR3 DNA sequence: TGTGCCAGTAGTCTCAGGGGGCACGGAAACACCATATATTTT. Amino acid sequence: CASSLRGHGNTIYF.

The rearrangement links TRBV5-1 to TRBJ2-7; no clear D. The CDR3 loop spans 12 amino acids. V lost 1 base, J lost 6 bases, and 8 bases lay in between. Germline V CDR1 and CDR2: SGHRS, YFSETQ. The CDR3 bases are TGCGCCAGCAGCTTGACGGCGATCGAGCAGTACTTC. Translation: CASSLTAIEQYF.

The CDR3 DNA reads TGTGCCAGTAGTGGATCCGGGACAGGGGAATACGAGCAGTACTTC. Translated: CASSGSGTGEYEQYF. This sequence joins TRBV19 and TRBJ2-5; 10 bases are a match to TRBD1. The closer fit of TRBJ2-7 to the DNA end suggests the J call may be wrong. This CDR3 has 15 amino acids. Germline CDR1 and CDR2: LNHDA and SQIVND (reference sequence).